The next 21 T cell receptor beta chains were all read from a single sample in a study of shared clonotypes between healthy human individuals. The protocol was immunoSEQ multiplex PCR, while the TCRdb copy is restricted to in-frame clones and leaves out a portion. This sample has about 690,000 clones, with less than 95% found just once. The sequencing sample was made of memory CD8+ T cells from PBMCs. The subset here: CD45RO+ cells pooled with CCR7-negative TemRA cells. Source of these receptors: a man aged 18 to 35 in good health. Some clones in this sample may be carry-over from other donors' samples.

The J gene is TRBJ2-7, the V gene TRBV5-1; 10 bases line up with TRBD1. Trimming removed 0 bases from V and 5 bases from J; junction bases left unmatched: 17. Germline lookup yields CDR1 SGHRS and CDR2 YFSETQ. The CDR3 length is 19 residues. The CDR3 region has the DNA TGCGCCAGCAGCTTGGGGGACAGGGGTGGAGCGGGACCCCACCACGAGCAGTACTTC. It specifies CASSLGDRGGAGPHHEQYF.

The chain carries TRBV7-9 and TRBJ2-3; a possible D gene is TRBD2 (6 bases). V was trimmed by 4 bases and J by 2 bases, leaving 13 bases between them. The germline gives CDR1 SEHNR, CDR2 FQNEAQ (reference sequence). The CDR3 spans 15 residues. The DNA for the CDR3 is TGTGCCAGCAGCTATTGGGGGGAAAACACAGATACGCAGTATTTT. It is translated as CASSYWGENTDTQYF.

The V gene is TRBV18, the J gene TRBJ2-7, with D unresolved. The CDR3 runs to 15 residues. Germline lookup yields CDR1 KGHSH and CDR2 LQKENI. V lost 0 bases to trimming and J lost 0 bases, with 9 bases between them. The CDR3 here is CASSPPVGISYEQYF. CDR3 DNA sequence: TGTGCCAGCTCACCACCAGTGGGGATCTCCTACGAGCAGTACTTC.

V usage is TRBV6-5 and J usage is TRBJ1-1; D unresolved. V was pared by 8 bases and J by 4 bases, with 14 bases between. Germline CDR1 is MNHEY and CDR2 is SVGAGI. The CDR3 contains 13 residues. The CDR3 sequence: CASFEYTGTEAFF. The CDR3 DNA reads as TGTGCCAGCTTCGAGTACACGGGCACTGAAGCTTTCTTT.

This sequence joins TRBV29-1 and TRBJ1-1; D is ambiguous. CDR3 length: 10 amino acids. Germline CDR1 and CDR2: SQVTM and ANQGSEA. V gave up 7 bases and J gave up 3 bases, with 6 bases separating them. CDR3 region: CSGVYTEAFF. CDR3 DNA: TGCAGCGGCGTATACACTGAAGCTTTCTTT.

The CDR3 region is CASSFQGDSYEQYF. The DNA for the CDR3 is TGTGCCAGCAGTTTCCAGGGGGACTCCTACGAGCAGTACTTC. The chain carries TRBV28 and TRBJ2-7; 7 nucleotides align to TRBD1. The CDR3 has 14 residues. The V segment lost 3 bases and the J segment 0 bases; nucleotides outside the gene matches: 2. Germline-derived CDR1 and CDR2 are MDHEN and SYDVKM.

The chain couples TRBV6-6 to TRBJ2-7; possible D gene TRBD1, 6 bases. V lost 2 bases to trimming and J lost 1 base, with 12 bases between them. The CDR3 runs to 15 residues. Germline CDR1 reads MNHNY; CDR2 reads SVGAGI (reference sequence). The CDR3 DNA reads TGTGCCAGCAGTTACCCGGACAGCCTGTCCTACGAGCAGTACTTC. It codes for CASSYPDSLSYEQYF.

The genes are TRBV19 and TRBJ1-5; TRBD1 is a possible D gene (6 bases). V dropped 4 bases and J dropped 6 bases, with 13 bases sitting between them. There are 14 residues in the CDR3. Germline assignment: CDR1 LNHDA and CDR2 SQIVND (reference sequence). The CDR3 region has the DNA TGTGCCAGTAGTACTACAGGGTTTGGTCAGCCCCAGCATTTT. Amino acids: CASSTTGFGQPQHF.

Notes on this clone: Within the sample, other DNA sequences also encode this same CDR3. V is TRBV9 and J is TRBJ2-1; no firm D call. This CDR3 comprises 11 residues. CDR1 and CDR2 (germline): SGDLS, YYNGEE. V lost 0 bases and J 8 bases, leaving 3 bases between the germline ends. CDR3 sequence: CASSVADEQFF. CDR3 in DNA: TGTGCCAGCAGCGTAGCAGATGAGCAGTTCTTC. The entire variable domain, with the rest obtained from reference TRBV9 and TRBJ2-1, is as follows: DSGVTQTPKHLITATGQRVTLRCSPRSGDLSVYWYQQSLDQGLQFLIQYYNGEERAKGNILERFSAQQFPDLHSELNLSSLELGDSALYFCASSVADEQFFGPGTRLTVL.

This clone was detected only a few times. The sample carries other DNA sequences with the same CDR3. The chain recombines TRBV9 with TRBJ2-7, with TRBD1 matching 9 bases. Unmatched junction bases numbered 2, after V lost 0 bases and J lost 4 bases. This CDR3 region has 14 residues. The germline V gene has CDR1 SGDLS and CDR2 YYNGEE. CDR3 sequence (DNA): TGTGCCAGCAGCGTAGGGGACAGGGTGTACGAGCAGTACTTC. It encodes CASSVGDRVYEQYF.

The chain has TRBV7-9 and TRBJ2-1; TRBD2 matches at 8 bases. The length of the CDR3 is 15 residues. V dropped 5 bases and J dropped 2; count of bases not matched to a gene: 5. Germline V gene data show CDR1 as SEHNR and CDR2 as FQNEAQ (reference sequence). CDR3 in amino acids: CASSDTSGPYNEQFF. The CDR3 DNA is TGTGCCAGCAGCGACACTAGCGGCCCCTACAATGAGCAGTTCTTC. The full variable domain, rest sourced from reference TRBV7-9 and TRBJ2-1, is DTGVSQNPRHKITKRGQNVTFRCDPISEHNRLYWYRQTLGQGPEFLTYFQNEAQLEKSRLLSDRFSAERPKGSFSTLEIQRTEQGDSAMYLCASSDTSGPYNEQFFGPGTRLTVL.

The chain has TRBV27 and TRBJ2-3; 9 bases match TRBD2. With 5 bases clipped from V and 4 bases from J, the junction kept 7 bases outside the gene matches. Germline V gives CDR1 MNHEY, CDR2 SMNVEV (reference sequence). The CDR3 covers 15 residues. CDR3 coding DNA: TGTGCCAGCAGTCTGATAGCGGGAGTCTCAGATACGCAGTATTTT. Encoded protein: CASSLIAGVSDTQYF.

The chain links TRBV7-8 to TRBJ1-1; D gene uncertain. V was shortened by 4 bases and J by 0 bases, with 12 bases between the two germline ends. The CDR3 is 15 residues long. Germline V gene sequence: CDR1 SGHVS, CDR2 FQNEAQ. CDR3: CASSSPDGLNTEAFF. CDR3 in DNA: TGTGCCAGCAGCTCGCCGGACGGCCTGAACACTGAAGCTTTCTTT. Based on the CDR3 plus reference TRBV7-8 and TRBJ1-1, the full variable domain is GAGVSQSPRYKVAKRGQDVALRCDPISGHVSLFWYQQALGQGPEFLTYFQNEAQLDKSGLPSDRFFAERPEGSVSTLKIQRTQQEDSAVYLCASSSPDGLNTEAFFGQGTRLTVV.

This clone was seen only once. The V and J genes are TRBV27 and TRBJ2-1; 9 nucleotides align to TRBD2. CDR1 is MNHEY and CDR2 is SMNVEV in the germline V gene (reference sequence). The CDR3 totals 15 residues. The V and J ends lost 5 bases and 0 bases, in that order; junction bases with no gene match: 2. The CDR3 loop reads CASSDSGSSYNEQFF. CDR3 nucleotide sequence: TGTGCCAGCAGTGATAGCGGGAGCTCCTACAATGAGCAGTTCTTC.

The table lists this clone with many counts. The rearrangement joins TRBV28 to TRBJ2-2; 10 bases line up with TRBD2. This CDR3 comprises 17 residues. Germline V gene data show CDR1 as MDHEN and CDR2 as SYDVKM. Trimming cost V 5 bases and J 5 bases; bases outside gene matches: 11. CDR3 protein: CASSPRSGRARTGELFF. CDR3 DNA sequence: TGTGCCAGCAGTCCCCGCAGCGGGAGGGCCAGGACCGGGGAGCTGTTTTTT.

This chain uses TRBV6-1 with TRBJ2-2; D possibly corresponds to TRBD2 (5 bases). The CDR3 sequence is 15 residues long. V shed 8 bases and J shed 3 bases, with 16 bases lying between them. CDR1 is MNHNS, CDR2 SASEGT, per germline. CDR3 nucleotides: TGTGCCAGCCGGAGGTCGGGTGCGGACACCGGGGAGCTGTTTTTT. Translation: CASRRSGADTGELFF.

The chain couples TRBV4-2 to TRBJ2-1, with 12 bases matching TRBD2. The CDR3 consists of 17 residues. V gave up 4 bases and J gave up 3 bases; unmatched junction bases: 7. Looked up from germline, CDR1 is LGHNA and CDR2 is YNFKEQ. Here the CDR3 reads CASSLSLAGGRYNEQFF. The CDR3 DNA sequence: TGTGCCAGCAGCCTAAGTCTAGCGGGAGGGCGCTACAATGAGCAGTTCTTC.

The gene calls are TRBV5-6 and TRBJ2-7; 10 positions agree with TRBD2. The CDR3 runs to 15 residues. The V gene's germline CDR1 is SGHDT and CDR2 YYEEEE. After removal of 2 bases from V and 4 bases from J, the junction contained 6 bases not matched to a gene. CDR3 sequence reads: CASSFPSGRKYEQYF. The CDR3 DNA follows: TGTGCCAGCAGCTTTCCTAGCGGGAGAAAGTACGAGCAGTACTTC.

The rearrangement links TRBV7-3 to TRBJ1-2; D is ambiguous. Germline-derived CDR1 and CDR2 are SGHTA and FQGTGA. The V end was cut by 7 bases, the J end by 0 bases, with 9 bases between. The CDR3 totals 13 residues. The CDR3 reads CASTPYTNYGYTF. CDR3 coding DNA: TGTGCCAGCACTCCTTACACTAACTATGGCTACACCTTC.

The chain carries TRBV4-1 and TRBJ2-1; TRBD1 agrees at 7 bases. The V segment lost 0 bases and the J segment 4 bases; nucleotides outside the gene matches: 6. The CDR3 has 16 residues. The germline V gene encodes CDR1 MGHRA and CDR2 YSYEKL. The CDR3 sequence: CASSQEGQTIYNEQFF. The CDR3 nucleotides read TGCGCCAGCAGCCAAGAGGGACAGACCATATACAATGAGCAGTTCTTC.

The chain recombines TRBV2 with TRBJ2-3; the D call may be TRBD1 or TRBD2 (5 bases each). Germline values: CDR1 SNHLY, CDR2 FYNNEI. The CDR3 totals 15 residues. V gave up 6 bases and J gave up 0 bases, with 13 bases separating them. The CDR3 DNA follows: TGTGCCAGCAGAACACTGGGACGTAGCACAGATACGCAGTATTTT. Protein product: CASRTLGRSTDTQYF.